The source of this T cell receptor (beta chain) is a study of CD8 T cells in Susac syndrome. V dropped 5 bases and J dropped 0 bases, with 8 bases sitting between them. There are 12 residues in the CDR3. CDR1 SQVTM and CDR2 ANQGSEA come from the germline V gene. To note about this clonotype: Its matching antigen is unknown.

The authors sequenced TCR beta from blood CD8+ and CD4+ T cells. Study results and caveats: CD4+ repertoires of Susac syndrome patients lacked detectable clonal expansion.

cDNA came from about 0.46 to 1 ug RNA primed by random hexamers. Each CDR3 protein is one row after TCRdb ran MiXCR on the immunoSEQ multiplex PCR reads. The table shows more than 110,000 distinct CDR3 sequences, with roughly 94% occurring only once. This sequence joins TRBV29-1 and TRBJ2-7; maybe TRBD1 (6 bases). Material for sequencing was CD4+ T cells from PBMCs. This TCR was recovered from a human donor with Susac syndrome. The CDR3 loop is CSVLDSSYEQYF. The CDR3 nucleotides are TGCAGCGTTCTGGACAGCTCCTACGAGCAGTACTTC.